This TCR beta chain was retrieved from a study of blood T cell repertoires in COVID-19. Per the original data handling: Estimates of nucleated cell counts were drawn from the amplification of reference gene primers. Some clones are missing from TCRdb's copy, which holds only in-frame ones; the method was immunoSEQ multiplex PCR. V, J and clone size derive from that table, while D and trimming were established from the DNA sequence. The profile covers roughly 180,000 clones, with approximately 81% appearing a single time and over 5% taken by the ten largest. The CDR3 has 19 amino acids. Germline lookup yields CDR1 MNHNS and CDR2 SASEGT. V lost 3 bases and J lost 4, with 24 bases in between. This clone has only a few counts.

The V gene is TRBV6-1, the J gene TRBJ2-2, with D possibly being TRBD2 (6 bases). Specimen: peripheral blood. The sequence derives from a woman aged 50 to 65 with COVID-19, enrolled during active disease. The CDR3 nucleotides are TGTGCCAGCAGTGAGGGTGTGGGGGGTCGGAGACTACCCACCGGGGAGCTGTTTTTT. As protein: CASSEGVGGRRLPTGELFF.